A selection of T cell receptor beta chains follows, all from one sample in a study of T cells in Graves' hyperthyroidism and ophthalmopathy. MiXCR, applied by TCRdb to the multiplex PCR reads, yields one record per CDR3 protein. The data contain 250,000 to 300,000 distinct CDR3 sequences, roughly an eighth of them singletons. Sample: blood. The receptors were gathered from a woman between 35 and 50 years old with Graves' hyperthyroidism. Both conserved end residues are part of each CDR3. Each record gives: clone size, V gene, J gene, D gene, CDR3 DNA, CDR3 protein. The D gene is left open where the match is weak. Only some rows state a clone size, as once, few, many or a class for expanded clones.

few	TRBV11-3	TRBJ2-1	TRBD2	TGTGCCAGCAGCTTCGAATCTAGCGGGAGTAAAAATGAGCAGTTCTTC	CASSFESSGSKNEQFF
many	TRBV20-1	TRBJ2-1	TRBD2	TGCAGTGCTAGACTCGACAGTTTCGGGGGGGCGGTCTCTTACAATGAGCAGTTCTTC	CSARLDSFGGAVSYNEQFF
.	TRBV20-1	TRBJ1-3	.	TGCAGTGCTAGAGCTAGGGGGAGGGTATCTGGAAACACCATATATTTT	CSARARGRVSGNTIYF
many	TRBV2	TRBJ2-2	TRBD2	TGTGCCAGCAGTGCAGCGGGAGATCTGAACACCGGGGAGCTGTTTTTT	CASSAAGDLNTGELFF
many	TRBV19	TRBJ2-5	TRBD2	TGTGCCAGTCACCCCAGCGGGAGGGCCAGTGAGACCCAGTACTTC	CASHPSGRASETQYF
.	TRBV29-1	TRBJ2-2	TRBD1	TGCAGCGTCAAACAGGGGAGCACCGGGGAGCTGTTTTTT	CSVKQGSTGELFF
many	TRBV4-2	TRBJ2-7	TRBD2	TGTGCCAGCAGCCAACTTACTGGGACTAGCGACTACGAGCAGTACTTC	CASSQLTGTSDYEQYF
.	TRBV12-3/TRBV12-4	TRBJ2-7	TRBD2	TGTGCCAGCAGTCATAGCGGGAGGGGCTACGAGCAGTACTTC	CASSHSGRGYEQYF
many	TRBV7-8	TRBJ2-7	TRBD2	TGTGCCAGCAGCCCCGAAGCGGGAGTTGGGATCTACGAGCAGTACTTC	CASSPEAGVGIYEQYF
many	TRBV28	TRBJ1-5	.	TGTGCCAGCAGCTTGTCTGATCAGCCCCAGCATTTT	CASSLSDQPQHF
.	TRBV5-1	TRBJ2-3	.	TGCGCCAGCAGCTTGGGAATGGCAGAGACGCAGTATTTT	CASSLGMAETQYF
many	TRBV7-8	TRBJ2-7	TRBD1	TGTGCCAGCACCAACTTTCGGGACAGGGGCTCCTACGAGCAGTACTTC	CASTNFRDRGSYEQYF
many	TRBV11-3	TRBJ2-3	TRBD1	TGTGCCAGCAGCTTATTCGGACAGGGGTCAGATACGCAGTATTTT	CASSLFGQGSDTQYF
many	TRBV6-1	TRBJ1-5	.	TGTGCCACCACAGTAACGCCAGACAATCAGCCCCAGCATTTT	CATTVTPDNQPQHF
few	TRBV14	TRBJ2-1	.	TGTGCCAGCAGCCAAGGCCGGAATGAGCAGTTCTTC	CASSQGRNEQFF
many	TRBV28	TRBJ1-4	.	TGTGCCAGCAGTTTTAACGAAAAACTGTTTTTT	CASSFNEKLFF
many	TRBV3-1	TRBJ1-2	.	TGTGCCAGCAGCCAAACCCTCTCGGCAGCTAACTATGGCTACACCTTC	CASSQTLSAANYGYTF
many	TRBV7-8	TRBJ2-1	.	TGTGCCAGCATCCCAAGTAGTGGGCCTGGCTGGCGTGAGCAGTTCTTC	CASIPSSGPGWREQFF
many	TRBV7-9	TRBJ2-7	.	TGTGCCACCCAGGACGGATCCTACGAGCAGTACTTC	CATQDGSYEQYF
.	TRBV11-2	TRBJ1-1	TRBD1	TGTGCCAGCAGCTTAGGAGGGCTCAGGGGGGGCACTGAAGCTTTCTTT	CASSLGGLRGGTEAFF
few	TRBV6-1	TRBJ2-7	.	TGTGCCAGCAGTCAAAATCGACAGGGAGGGCTATACGAGCAGTACTTC	CASSQNRQGGLYEQYF
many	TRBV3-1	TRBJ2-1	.	TGTGCCAGCAGCCTCTCCAATGAGCAGTTCTTC	CASSLSNEQFF
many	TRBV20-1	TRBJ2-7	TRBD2	TGCAGTGCCAGCTTTCGGGGGGTTTACGAGCAGTACTTC	CSASFRGVYEQYF
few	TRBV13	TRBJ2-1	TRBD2	TGTGCCAGCAGCACTTCCGGGACTAACTACAATGAGCAGTTCTTC	CASSTSGTNYNEQFF
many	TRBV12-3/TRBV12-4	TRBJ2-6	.	TGTGCCAGCAGGAATACTGGGGCCAACGTCCTGACTTTC	CASRNTGANVLTF
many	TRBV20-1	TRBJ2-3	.	TGCAGTGCTAGAGGGCACGTTCCCCCCGTCGGGGCGACAGATACGCAGTATTTT	CSARGHVPPVGATDTQYF
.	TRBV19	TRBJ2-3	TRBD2	TGTGCCAGTAGTCCGGGACAGATTTTTAGCGGGAGGGCCAGGACAGATACGCAGTATTTT	CASSPGQIFSGRARTDTQYF
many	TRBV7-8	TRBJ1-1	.	TGTGCCAGCAGCCCGGGGGCTGGAGCTGAAGCTTTCTTT	CASSPGAGAEAFF
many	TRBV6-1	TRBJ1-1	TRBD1	TGTGCCAGCGTTGAGACAGGGGGTAAGACTGAAGCTTTCTTT	CASVETGGKTEAFF
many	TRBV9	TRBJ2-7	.	TGTGCCAGCAGCGTAGGCGGCAGCGGGTACGAGCAGTACTTC	CASSVGGSGYEQYF
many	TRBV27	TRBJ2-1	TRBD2	TGTGCCAGCAGTTCTCTGACTAGCGGGAGGGTTACTGAGCAGTTCTTC	CASSSLTSGRVTEQFF
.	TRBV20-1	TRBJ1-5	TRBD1	TGCAGTGCTCGCCCTTGGACAGGCCCTAGTAATCAGCCCCAGCATTTT	CSARPWTGPSNQPQHF
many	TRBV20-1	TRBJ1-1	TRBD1	TGCAGTGCCGGACAGGGGTCGAACACTGAAGCTTTCTTT	CSAGQGSNTEAFF
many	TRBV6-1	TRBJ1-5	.	TGTGCCAGCTCAGTTAGCTTAGGAGGACCCAATCAGCCCCAGCATTTT	CASSVSLGGPNQPQHF
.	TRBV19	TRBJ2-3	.	TGTGCCAGTAGTATAGGCGGAGATACGCAGTATTTT	CASSIGGDTQYF
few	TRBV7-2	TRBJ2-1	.	TGTGCCGGCAGCATCAATGACGCTAGAGATGAGCAGTTCTTC	CAGSINDARDEQFF
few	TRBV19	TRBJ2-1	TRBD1	TGTGCCAGTAGGCGGACAGGGGCGTCCTACAATGAGCAGTTCTTC	CASRRTGASYNEQFF
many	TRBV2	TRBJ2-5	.	TGTGCCAGCAGTGAACTCGGTTATCGAGAGACCCAGTACTTC	CASSELGYRETQYF
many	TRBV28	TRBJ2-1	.	TGTGCCAGCCGAACTCCGGGACTCTCCTACAATGAGCAGTTCTTC	CASRTPGLSYNEQFF
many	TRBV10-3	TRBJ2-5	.	TGTGCCATCAGTGACCTAACAGGGTTGGAGACCCAGTACTTC	CAISDLTGLETQYF
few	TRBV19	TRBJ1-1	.	TGTGCCAGTAGTAGGCTACGGGATCAAAACACTGAAGCTTTCTTT	CASSRLRDQNTEAFF
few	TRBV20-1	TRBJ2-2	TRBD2	TGCAGTGCTAGAGATATAAGGACTAGCGGGAGTTTAACCGGGGAGCTGTTTTTT	CSARDIRTSGSLTGELFF
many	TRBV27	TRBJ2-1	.	TGTGCCAGCAGTTTCTACCGCGGGACACAGTTCTTC	CASSFYRGTQFF
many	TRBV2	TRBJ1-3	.	TGTGCCAGCAGCGTACAGGTCTCTGGAAACACCATATATTTT	CASSVQVSGNTIYF
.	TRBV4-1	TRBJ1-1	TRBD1	TGCGCCAGCTGGGACAGGGCCCACACTGAAGCTTTCTTT	CASWDRAHTEAFF
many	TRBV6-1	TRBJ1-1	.	TGTGCCAGCAGTCCGCCGACAGAGAGGAACACTGAAGCTTTCTTT	CASSPPTERNTEAFF
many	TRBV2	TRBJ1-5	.	TGTGCCAGCAAGCCGGGGTTTAGCAATCAGCCCCAGCATTTT	CASKPGFSNQPQHF
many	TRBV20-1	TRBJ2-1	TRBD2	TGCAGTGCTAAGCGCGCTAGCGGCGAGGATATTGAGCAGTTCTTC	CSAKRASGEDIEQFF
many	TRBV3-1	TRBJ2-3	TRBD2	TGTGCCAGCAGCCGCCCTAGCGGGGGGAGCACAGATACGCAGTATTTT	CASSRPSGGSTDTQYF
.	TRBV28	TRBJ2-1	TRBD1	TGTGCCAGCAGTGAAAGGGGGACAGTTCTTGAGCAGTTCTTC	CASSERGTVLEQFF